This T cell receptor (beta chain) was obtained from a study of blood T cell repertoires in COVID-19. Study as a whole: Samples of COVID-19 (acute and convalescent) were obtained from the United States, Italy and Spain.

Original data processing: Reference gene primers were amplified, and this amplification served to estimate nucleated cell counts. Sequencing used immunoSEQ multiplex PCR; TCRdb keeps in-frame clones, though not all of them. The V and J calls and clone size are taken from that table; D and trimming were inferred from the DNA. The table records 100,000 or so clones, around 94% of them present only once. Germline V gene data show CDR1 as MNHEY and CDR2 as SVGAGI. The CDR3 runs 14 residues. Deletions cut 3 bases from V and 7 bases from J, with 15 bases between. The sequencing input was peripheral blood. The TCR was taken from a man aged 45-65 years with active COVID-19. The chain carries TRBV6-5 and TRBJ1-2; D possibly corresponds to TRBD1 (6 bases). CDR3 DNA sequence: TGTGCCAGCAGTTATGTGGGGGCGACTGGTGGCTACACCTTC. It specifies CASSYVGATGGYTF.